This entry is about one T cell receptor (beta chain). Its target is not known. TCRdb recomputed calls from the reads with MiXCR, one row per CDR3 protein. Of approximately 110,000 distinct CDR3 sequences in the sample, 25% to 35% were seen once. This sample is part of a study of T cell repertoires in cytomegalovirus infection. Study summary: Both recently identified HLA-C-restricted and well-studied HLA-B-restricted CMV epitopes were used in the study. Carrying CMV and the relevant HLA type showed in public TCR beta signatures.

Study results and limitations: Dominating the ex vivo response were HLA-C-restricted CMV-specific TCR beta clonotypes.

The sequence derives from a human donor in good health (CMV status not recorded). Some clones in this sample may be carry-over from other donors' samples. The specimen was CD8+ T cells from cultured PBMCs, collected from culture after CMV antigen stimulation.

CDR3 protein: CASSYSGLLRTDTQYF. As DNA, the CDR3 is TGTGCCAGCAGTTACTCGGGCCTATTAAGGACAGATACGCAGTATTTT. The J gene is TRBJ2-3, the V gene TRBV6-6; no reliable D call. With 0 bases removed from V and 3 bases from J, the gap between germline ends came to 13 bases. Germline V gives CDR1 MNHNY, CDR2 SVGAGI (reference sequence). The CDR3 totals 16 residues.